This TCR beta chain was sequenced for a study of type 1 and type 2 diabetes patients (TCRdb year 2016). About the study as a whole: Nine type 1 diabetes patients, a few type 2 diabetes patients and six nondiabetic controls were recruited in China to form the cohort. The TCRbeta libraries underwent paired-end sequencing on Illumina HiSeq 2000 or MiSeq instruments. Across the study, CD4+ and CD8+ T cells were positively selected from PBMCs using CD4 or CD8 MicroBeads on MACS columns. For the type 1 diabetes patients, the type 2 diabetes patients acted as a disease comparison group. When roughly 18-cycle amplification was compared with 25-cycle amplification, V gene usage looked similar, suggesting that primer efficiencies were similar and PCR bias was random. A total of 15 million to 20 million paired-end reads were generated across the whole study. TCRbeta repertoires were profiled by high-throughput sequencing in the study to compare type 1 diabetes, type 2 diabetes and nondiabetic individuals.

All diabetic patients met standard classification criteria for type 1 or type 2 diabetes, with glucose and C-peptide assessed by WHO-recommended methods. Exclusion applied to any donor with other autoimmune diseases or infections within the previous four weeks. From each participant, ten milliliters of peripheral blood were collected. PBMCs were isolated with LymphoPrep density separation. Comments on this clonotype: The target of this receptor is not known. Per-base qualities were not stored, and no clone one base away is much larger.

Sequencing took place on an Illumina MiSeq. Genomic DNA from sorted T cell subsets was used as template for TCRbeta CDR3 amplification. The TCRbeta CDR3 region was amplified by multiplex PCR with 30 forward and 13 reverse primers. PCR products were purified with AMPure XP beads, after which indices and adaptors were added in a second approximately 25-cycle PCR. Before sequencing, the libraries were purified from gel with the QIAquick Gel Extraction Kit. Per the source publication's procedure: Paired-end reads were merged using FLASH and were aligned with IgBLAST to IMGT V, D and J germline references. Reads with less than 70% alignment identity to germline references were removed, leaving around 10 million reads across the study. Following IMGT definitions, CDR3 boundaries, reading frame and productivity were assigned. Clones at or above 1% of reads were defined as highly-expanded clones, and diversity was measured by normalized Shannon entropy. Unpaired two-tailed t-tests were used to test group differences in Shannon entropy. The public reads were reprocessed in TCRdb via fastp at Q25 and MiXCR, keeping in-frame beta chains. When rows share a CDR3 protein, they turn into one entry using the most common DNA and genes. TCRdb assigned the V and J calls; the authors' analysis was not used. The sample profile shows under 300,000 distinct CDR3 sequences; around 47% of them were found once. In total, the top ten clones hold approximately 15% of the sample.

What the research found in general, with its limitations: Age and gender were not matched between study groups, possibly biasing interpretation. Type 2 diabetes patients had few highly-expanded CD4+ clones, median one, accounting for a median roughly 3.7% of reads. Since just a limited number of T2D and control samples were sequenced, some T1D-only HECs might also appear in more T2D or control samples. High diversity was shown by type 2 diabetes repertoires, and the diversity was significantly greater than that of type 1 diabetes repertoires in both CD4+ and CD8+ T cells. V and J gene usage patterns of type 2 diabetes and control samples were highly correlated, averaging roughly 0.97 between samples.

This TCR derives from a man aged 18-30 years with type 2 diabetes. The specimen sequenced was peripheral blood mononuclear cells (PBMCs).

The bases read TGTGCCTGGGGCTTAGGGGTTGCTGAAGCTTTCTTT. Translated, it gives CAWGLGVAEAFF. This chain is built from TRBV30 and TRBJ1-1; TRBD1 could be the D gene, as 5 bases match. The CDR3, cysteine through phenylalanine, is 12 amino acids long. Left in the record is the CDR3 DNA by itself, 36 bases read in frame from the first base. Sequences GTSNPN (CDR1) and SVGIG (CDR2) are obtained from the germline V gene (reference sequence). V loses 5 bases of germline sequence and J loses 6 bases, and the interval between the two ends is 13 bases.